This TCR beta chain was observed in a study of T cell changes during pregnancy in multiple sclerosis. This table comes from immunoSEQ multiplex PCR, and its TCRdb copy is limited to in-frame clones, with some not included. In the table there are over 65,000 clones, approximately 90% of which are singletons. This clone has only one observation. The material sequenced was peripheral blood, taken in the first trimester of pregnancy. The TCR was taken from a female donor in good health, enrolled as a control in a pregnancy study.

In nucleotides, the CDR3 is TGTGCCAGCAGTGAATCAGGCCCAGGGGCGCCTGAAAAACTGTTTTTT. Protein sequence: CASSESGPGAPEKLFF. This sequence joins TRBV25-1 and TRBJ1-4; tentative D call: TRBD1 (6 bases). The germline gives CDR1 MGHDK, CDR2 SYGVNS. V was shortened by 1 base and J by 7 bases, with 16 bases between the two germline ends. This CDR3 is built from 16 residues.